Below are 25 T cell receptor beta chains sequenced from a single sample in a study of long-term antiretroviral therapy in people with HIV (dated by TCRdb to between 2022 and 2023). Sequencing of the TRB variable region was done with the immunoSEQ hsTCRB v3.0 assay at survey level resolution. The immuneACCESS repertoire file appears here via TCRdb, limited to in-frame rearrangements. These files lack a portion of the clones; in checked studies, under half of the deficit traces to unresolved V genes, and the cause of the others is not known. The sample table holds 20,000 to 25,000 clones, of which more than 75% were seen once. The ten largest account for 6.5% to 8.5% of the sample. The specimen was unsorted PBMCs, collected 0.2 years before starting antiretroviral therapy. The receptor source for this set is a man in his late teens or twenties with HIV.

This chain connects TRBV5-1 to TRBJ2-7; TRBD1 agrees at 7 bases. This CDR3 is built from 14 residues. The germline V gene has CDR1 SGHRS and CDR2 YFSETQ. The V gene end was trimmed by 0 bases and the J gene end by 2 bases; junction bases not matched to a gene: 2. CDR3 sequence reads: CASSLAGTAYEQYF. CDR3 DNA sequence: TGCGCCAGCAGCTTGGCCGGGACAGCCTACGAGCAGTACTTC.

This sequence joins TRBV4-3 and TRBJ2-1, with D perhaps matching TRBD1 or TRBD2 (5 bases each). Germline CDR1 LGHNA, CDR2 YSLEER. Trimming left V 3 bases short and J 3 bases short, with 9 bases between. CDR3 length: 14 residues. The CDR3 sequence is CASSQGPIYNEQFF. The CDR3 nucleotides read TGCGCCAGCAGCCAGGGACCGATCTACAATGAGCAGTTCTTC.

The chain links TRBV29-1 to TRBJ2-5; D unresolved. This CDR3 comprises 14 residues. Germline V gene data show CDR1 as SQVTM and CDR2 as ANQGSEA. Trimming stripped 0 bases from V and 4 bases from J, with 12 bases between. The CDR3 nucleotides are TGCAGCGTTGAAGATGTCGAGCCACCAGAGACCCAGTACTTC. Translated: CSVEDVEPPETQYF.

Regarding this clone: The junction and the germline gene differ at one end; a read error may be behind it. This chain joins TRBV5-1 and TRBJ1-5; 7 bases are shared with TRBD1. Germline assignment: CDR1 SGHRS and CDR2 YFSETQ. There are 16 residues in the CDR3. The DNA for the CDR3 is TGCGCCAGCAGCTTGTCAGGGGACAGTCGAACATCAGCCCCAGCATTT. Translation: CASSLSGDSRTSAPAF. Combining the CDR3 with reference TRBV5-1 and TRBJ1-5 gives the whole variable domain KAGVTQTPRYLIKTRGQQVTLSCSPISGHRSVSWYQQTPGQGLQFLFEYFSETQRNKGNFPGRFSGRQFSNSRSEMNVSTLELGDSALYLCASSLSGDSRTSAPAFGDGTRLSIL.

The rearrangement uses TRBV5-1 and TRBJ1-3; D unresolved. This CDR3 is 14 amino acids long. Germline V gene data show CDR1 as SGHRS and CDR2 as YFSETQ. The germline V and J ends were trimmed by 3 bases and 0 bases, with 7 bases remaining between them. The CDR3 region is CASSSVPSGNTIYF. CDR3 nucleotide sequence: TGCGCCAGCAGCTCAGTCCCCTCTGGAAACACCATATATTTT.

The chain is built from TRBV10-3 and TRBJ1-2; 11 bases line up with TRBD1. CDR1 is ENHRY, CDR2 SYGVKD, per germline. The CDR3 spans 16 residues. V was pared by 6 bases and J by 2 bases, with 8 bases of the junction left unmatched. DNA of the CDR3: TGTGCCATCAGAAGGACAGGGGGCGCAAAGAACTATGGCTACACCTTC. This encodes CAIRRTGGAKNYGYTF.

CDR3 region: CASSLVVSGGLSSTDTQYF. The CDR3 nucleotides read TGTGCCAGCAGCTTGGTGGTCAGCGGGGGGTTGTCTAGCACAGATACGCAGTATTTT. The chain couples TRBV7-9 to TRBJ2-3, with 9 positions matching TRBD2. From germline, CDR1 is SEHNR and CDR2 FQNEAQ (reference sequence). The CDR3 loop spans 19 amino acids. With V trimmed by 3 bases and J by 0 bases, 13 bases remained unmatched.

The J gene is TRBJ1-3, the V gene TRBV4-3; 7 bases map to TRBD1. CDR3 length: 15 residues. J lost 0 bases, V lost 4 bases, and 3 bases had no gene match. CDR1 is LGHNA and CDR2 is YSLEER in the germline V gene. CDR3 in DNA: TGCGCCAGCAGCCTTGGGACAGACTCTGGAAACACCATATATTTT. This codes for CASSLGTDSGNTIYF.

V gene TRBV7-3 combines with J gene TRBJ1-6, with D unresolved. The CDR3 spans 14 residues. V lost 0 bases and J lost 12, with 12 bases in between. Looked up from germline, CDR1 is SGHTA and CDR2 is FQGTGA. CDR3 in amino acids: CASSLTLAWEPLHF. DNA of the CDR3: TGTGCCAGCAGCTTAACCCTCGCCTGGGAACCCCTCCACTTT.

This rearrangement joins TRBV19 to TRBJ2-5; perhaps TRBD2 as D (6 bases). V gave up 3 bases and J gave up 7 bases, with 15 bases separating them. Germline CDR1 is LNHDA and CDR2 is SQIVND (reference sequence). The CDR3 runs 14 residues. The CDR3 DNA reads as TGTGCCAGTAGTATTGGGCGGGGATCTGTGACCCAGTACTTC. Encoded protein: CASSIGRGSVTQYF.

This clone was picked up a small number of times. The rearrangement uses TRBV27 and TRBJ2-1, with D maybe TRBD2 (5 bases). Trimming took off 2 bases at V and 1 base at J, with 9 bases between the two ends. CDR3 length equals 15 residues. Germline-derived CDR1 and CDR2 are MNHEY and SMNVEV (reference sequence). CDR3 bases: TGTGCCAGCAGTTTAATCGGGGAATCCTACAATGAGCAGTTCTTC. It specifies CASSLIGESYNEQFF.

This clone has only a few counts. The J gene is TRBJ1-5, the V gene TRBV19, with D maybe TRBD1 (6 bases). Germline CDR1 is LNHDA and CDR2 is SQIVND (reference sequence). Trimming shortened V by 9 bases and J by 1 base, and 16 bases separated the two germline ends. The CDR3 has 15 residues. CDR3 in amino acids: CASWNREGSNQPQHF. CDR3 bases: TGTGCCAGCTGGAACAGGGAGGGGAGCAATCAGCCCCAGCATTTT.

The chain couples TRBV2 to TRBJ1-2; D not certain. There are 14 residues in the CDR3. Per the germline V gene, CDR1 is SNHLY and CDR2 is FYNNEI. The germline V and J ends were trimmed by 6 bases and 4 bases, with 15 bases remaining between them. CDR3 sequence: CASRPITELYGYTF. The CDR3 DNA sequence: TGTGCCAGCAGGCCCATCACAGAACTCTATGGCTACACCTTC.

The chain has TRBV10-3 and TRBJ2-7; D not resolved. The V end lost 4 bases, the J end lost 7 bases, and 11 bases lay between the germline ends. Looked up from germline, CDR1 is ENHRY and CDR2 is SYGVKD. The CDR3 is made up of 12 amino acids. The CDR3 DNA sequence: TGTGCCATCAGTGTCCTCATGGGTGAGCAGTACTTC. It codes for CAISVLMGEQYF.

This chain joins TRBV5-1 and TRBJ2-5, with a weak D call TRBD2 (6 bases). The CDR3 spans 15 residues. In germline, CDR1 is SGHRS, CDR2 YFSETQ. Trimming left V 1 base short and J 5 bases short, with 15 bases between. The CDR3 is CASSLSGLPRETQYF. The CDR3 region has the DNA TGCGCCAGCAGCTTGAGCGGGCTGCCGAGGGAGACCCAGTACTTC. Full variable domain (missing parts from reference TRBV5-1 and TRBJ2-5): KAGVTQTPRYLIKTRGQQVTLSCSPISGHRSVSWYQQTPGQGLQFLFEYFSETQRNKGNFPGRFSGRQFSNSRSEMNVSTLELGDSALYLCASSLSGLPRETQYFGPGTRLLVL.

The chain uses TRBV7-8 and TRBJ2-3; D is uncertain. Germline V gene sequence: CDR1 SGHVS, CDR2 FQNEAQ. V lost 3 bases, J lost 4 bases, and 2 bases lay in between. This CDR3 comprises 11 residues. The CDR3 region is CASSFSDTQYF. The DNA of the CDR3 is TGTGCCAGCAGCTTCTCAGATACGCAGTATTTT.

This clone was seen more than once but under ten times. This chain joins TRBV5-4 and TRBJ1-2, with 7 bases lining up with TRBD1. The CDR3 is 13 amino acids. With V trimmed by 4 bases and J by 6 bases, 6 bases remained unmatched. Germline V gene lookup returns CDR1 SGHNT and CDR2 YYREEE (reference sequence). CDR3 in DNA: TGTGCCAGCAGCCAGGACAGGCCGCATGGCTACACCTTC. It yields the protein CASSQDRPHGYTF.

V and J are TRBV2 and TRBJ1-1; D uncertain. Germline V gene sequence: CDR1 SNHLY, CDR2 FYNNEI. Trimming pared 8 bases from V and 0 bases from J, leaving 10 bases between. The CDR3 runs to 13 residues. CDR3 loop: CASGSRMNTEAFF. The CDR3 bases are TGTGCCAGCGGCTCACGAATGAACACTGAAGCTTTCTTT.

This clone was observed once. The chain joins TRBV7-9 to TRBJ2-7; 7 nucleotides line up with TRBD2. Losses at the gene ends were 5 bases for V and 3 bases for J; bases not matched to a gene: 7. CDR3 length: 14 amino acids. CDR1 is SEHNR and CDR2 is FQNEAQ in the germline V gene (reference sequence). The CDR3 sequence is CASSPLGGGYEQYF. DNA for the CDR3: TGTGCCAGCAGCCCTCTGGGGGGGGGCTACGAGCAGTACTTC.

The chain combines TRBV5-6 with TRBJ2-7; D is unresolved. The CDR3 has 13 residues. Germline V lookup: CDR1 SGHDT, CDR2 YYEEEE. V shed 1 base and J shed 1 base, with 6 bases lying between them. CDR3 sequence reads: CASSLYRSYEQYF. Here the CDR3 DNA reads TGTGCCAGCAGCTTGTACAGATCCTACGAGCAGTACTTC.

This clone was seen once. The CDR3 region is CAWSTTITDNEQFF. In nucleotides, the CDR3 is TGTGCCTGGAGTACTACGATCACCGACAATGAGCAGTTCTTC. This chain joins TRBV30 and TRBJ2-1, with D unresolved. Germline V CDR1 and CDR2: GTSNPN, SVGIG (reference sequence). Trimming removed 2 bases from V and 5 bases from J, with 13 bases in between. This CDR3 region has 14 residues.

CDR3 sequence: CASSRLGGIQDGYTF. CDR3 in DNA: TGCGCCAGCAGCCGACTGGGGGGGATTCAGGATGGCTACACCTTC. The chain carries TRBV4-3 and TRBJ1-2; D is possibly TRBD1 (5 bases). CDR1 and CDR2 (germline): LGHNA, YSLEER. Trimming stripped 4 bases from V and 6 bases from J, with 18 bases between. The CDR3 is made up of 15 amino acids.

This rearrangement joins TRBV27 to TRBJ2-5; D may be TRBD2 (6 bases). The closer fit of TRBJ2-7 to the DNA end suggests the J call may be wrong. The CDR3 length is 13 residues. Looked up from germline, CDR1 is MNHEY and CDR2 is SMNVEV (reference sequence). The CDR3, as DNA: TGTGCCAGCAGTTTGGGAGGACTCCACGAGCAGTACTTC. This sequence encodes CASSLGGLHEQYF.

Only one count was recorded for this clone. The chain is built from TRBV4-3 and TRBJ1-3; D is undetermined. The germline CDR1 and CDR2 sequences are LGHNA and YSLEER. V lost 0 bases, J lost 4 bases, and 16 bases lay in between. CDR3 length: 17 amino acids. The CDR3 DNA follows: TGCGCCAGCAGCCAAGACCGGGTGGTAGTCAGCGGAAACACCATATATTTT. This gives the protein CASSQDRVVVSGNTIYF.

This rearrangement joins TRBV9 to TRBJ2-3, with D maybe TRBD1 (5 bases). The CDR3 has 15 residues. Per germline, CDR1 SGDLS and CDR2 YYNGEE. V was clipped by 0 bases and J by 2 bases, with 10 bases between them. CDR3: CASSVGGRDTDTQYF. In DNA form, the CDR3 reads TGTGCCAGCAGCGTAGGGGGCAGGGACACAGATACGCAGTATTTT.